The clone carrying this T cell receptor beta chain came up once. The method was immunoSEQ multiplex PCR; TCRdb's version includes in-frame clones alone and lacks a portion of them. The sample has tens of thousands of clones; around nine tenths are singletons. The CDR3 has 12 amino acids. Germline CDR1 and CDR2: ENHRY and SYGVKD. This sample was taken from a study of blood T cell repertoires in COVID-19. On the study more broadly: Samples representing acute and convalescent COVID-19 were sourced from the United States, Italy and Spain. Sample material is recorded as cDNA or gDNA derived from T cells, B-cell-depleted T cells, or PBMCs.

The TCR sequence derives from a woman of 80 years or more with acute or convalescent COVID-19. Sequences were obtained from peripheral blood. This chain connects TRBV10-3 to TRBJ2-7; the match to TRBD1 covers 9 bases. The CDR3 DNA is TGTGCCATCAGTAATGGGACAGGGAACATGCACGTC. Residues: CAISNGTGNMHV.